One sample yielded the 7 T cell receptor beta chains listed below, sequenced in a study of blood T cells in healthy people across ages. A second PCR of 7 to 11 cycles used a sample-barcoded 5' primer and a J-beta primer mix. TCRdb analysed the 5' RACE reads with MiXCR anew, one entry per CDR3 protein. The table records 980,000 or so distinct CDR3 sequences, about 48% of them present only once. Sequencing used blood. These receptors were obtained from a man aged 30 to 45 in good health.

Details on this clonotype: This clone may be a read error of a much larger clone one base away. J is TRBJ2-6 and V is TRBV27; tentatively, D is TRBD1 (5 bases). The CDR3 covers 15 residues. Germline V gene lookup returns CDR1 MNHEY and CDR2 SMNVEV (reference sequence). In DNA form, the CDR3 reads TGTGCCAGCAGTCCTGACAGATCTGGGACCAACGTCCTGACTTTC. It is translated as CASSPDRSGTNVLTF.

This chain connects TRBV13 to TRBJ1-2, with no clear D. With 4 bases removed from V and 2 bases from J, the gap between germline ends came to 5 bases. Germline V gene lookup returns CDR1 PRHDT and CDR2 FYEKMQ (reference sequence). This CDR3 comprises 12 residues. Here the CDR3 DNA reads TGTGCCAGCAGCTCCCTCAACTATGGCTACACCTTC. It is translated as CASSSLNYGYTF.

This clonotype was seen a handful of times. The rearrangement joins TRBV2 to TRBJ2-1, with no clear D. This CDR3 has 15 residues. The V gene's germline CDR1 is SNHLY and CDR2 FYNNEI. The germline V and J ends were trimmed by 6 bases and 0 bases, with 12 bases remaining between them. In DNA form, the CDR3 reads TGTGCCAGCAGCGTCGTCCGGAGCTCCTACAATGAGCAGTTCTTC. Amino acid sequence: CASSVVRSSYNEQFF.

This clonotype has more than one count but fewer than ten. The J gene is TRBJ2-3, the V gene TRBV6-6, with D perhaps being TRBD1 or TRBD2 (7 bases each). Trimming pared 6 bases from V and 2 bases from J, leaving 12 bases between. The length of the CDR3 is 14 residues. Germline V gene lookup returns CDR1 MNHNY and CDR2 SVGAGI (reference sequence). The CDR3 loop is CASRQGRATDTQYF. CDR3 DNA sequence: TGTGCCAGCAGACAGGGGAGGGCCACAGATACGCAGTATTTT.

This clonotype was counted between two and nine times. The chain couples TRBV3-1 to TRBJ2-7; D may match TRBD1 or TRBD2 (5 bases each). There are 17 residues in the CDR3. Trimming stripped 2 bases from V and 0 bases from J, with 17 bases between. Germline lookup yields CDR1 LGHDT and CDR2 YNNKEL (reference sequence). DNA for the CDR3: TGTGCCAGCAGCCAAATTTCGGGACGAGGTTACTCCTACGAGCAGTACTTC. The encoded protein is CASSQISGRGYSYEQYF.

This clonotype was counted a few times. This chain joins TRBV28 and TRBJ2-7; D is unclear. Per the germline V gene, CDR1 is MDHEN and CDR2 is SYDVKM. The V and J ends lost 3 bases and 0 bases respectively, with 6 bases between them. CDR3 size: 13 residues. The CDR3 coding sequence is TGTGCCAGCAGTTTGACTCACTCCTACGAGCAGTACTTC. This translates into CASSLTHSYEQYF.

As regards this clonotype: One junction end does not reproduce the germline sequence, and a read error may be involved. The chain couples TRBV7-2 to TRBJ2-7, with 8 positions matching TRBD1. Germline V gene data show CDR1 as SGHTA and CDR2 as FQGNSA. This CDR3 has 15 amino acids. The CDR3 spells CASSSTTGESYGQYF. The CDR3 DNA is TGTGCCAGCAGCTCTACGACAGGGGAGTCCTACGGGCAGTACTTC.